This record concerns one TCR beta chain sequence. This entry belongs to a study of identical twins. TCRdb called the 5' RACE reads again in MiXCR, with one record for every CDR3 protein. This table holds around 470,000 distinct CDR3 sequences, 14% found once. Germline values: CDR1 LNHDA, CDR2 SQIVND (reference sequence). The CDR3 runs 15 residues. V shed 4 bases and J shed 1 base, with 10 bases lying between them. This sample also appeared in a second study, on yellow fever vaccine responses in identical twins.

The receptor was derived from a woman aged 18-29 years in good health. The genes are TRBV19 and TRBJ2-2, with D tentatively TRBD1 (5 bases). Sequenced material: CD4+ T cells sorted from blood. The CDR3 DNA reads TGTGCCAGTAGTACCCCGACAGAGAACACCGGGGAGCTGTTTTTT. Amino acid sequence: CASSTPTENTGELFF.